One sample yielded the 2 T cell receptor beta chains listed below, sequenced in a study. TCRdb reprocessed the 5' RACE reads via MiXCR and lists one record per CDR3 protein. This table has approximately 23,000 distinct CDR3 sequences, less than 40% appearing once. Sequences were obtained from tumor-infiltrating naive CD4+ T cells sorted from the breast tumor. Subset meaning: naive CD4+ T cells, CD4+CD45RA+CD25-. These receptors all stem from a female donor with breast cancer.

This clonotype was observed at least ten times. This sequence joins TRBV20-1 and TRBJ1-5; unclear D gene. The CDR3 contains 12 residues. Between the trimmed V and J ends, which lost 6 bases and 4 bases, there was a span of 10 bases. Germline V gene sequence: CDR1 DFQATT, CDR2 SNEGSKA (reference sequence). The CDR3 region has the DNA TGCAGTGCCATCGACGGGAATCAGCCCCAGCATTTT. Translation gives CSAIDGNQPQHF.

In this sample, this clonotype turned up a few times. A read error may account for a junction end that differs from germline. The CDR3 loop reads CAGSLFRTSGSNEQFF. The CDR3 coding sequence is TGTGCCGGCAGCTTATTTAGGACTAGCGGGAGTAATGAGCAGTTCTTC. This chain uses TRBV7-9 with TRBJ2-1; 13 bases map to TRBD2. CDR1 is SEHNR and CDR2 is FQNEAQ in the germline V gene (reference sequence). This CDR3 spans 16 amino acids.